The clone carrying this T cell receptor beta chain came up a few times. The sample belongs to a study of T-cell reconstitution after alpha-beta-depleted transplantation in children. It was with unique molecular identifiers that the TCRbeta library was prepared. TCRdb reprocessed the PCR reads with MiXCR, giving one entry per CDR3 protein. The top ten clones hold about 4% of a sample with 350,000 to 450,000 distinct CDR3 sequences, 10% to 15% of them seen once. The sequencing here drew on PBMCs, taken from the stem cell graft. This receptor was identified in a human donor who donated a stem cell graft to a child with Fanconi anemia.

CDR3 amino acids: CASSPDSISYNEQFF. The CDR3 nucleotides are TGCGCCAGCAGCCCTGACTCCATCTCCTACAATGAGCAGTTCTTC. The chain is built from TRBV5-1 and TRBJ2-1, with unresolved D. The CDR3 extends over 15 amino acids. Germline V gives CDR1 SGHRS, CDR2 YFSETQ. The V end was cut by 4 bases, the J end by 0 bases, with 11 bases between. The whole variable domain, remainder taken from reference TRBV5-1 and TRBJ2-1, is KAGVTQTPRYLIKTRGQQVTLSCSPISGHRSVSWYQQTPGQGLQFLFEYFSETQRNKGNFPGRFSGRQFSNSRSEMNVSTLELGDSALYLCASSPDSISYNEQFFGPGTRLTVL.